The T cell receptor (beta chain) under discussion was sequenced for a study of blood T cell repertoires in COVID-19. Clones were read by immunoSEQ multiplex PCR, and TCRdb kept only the in-frame ones, dropping some. The table has about 400,000 clones, around 88% seen once. This CDR3 comprises 13 residues. V dropped 4 bases and J dropped 5 bases, with 8 bases sitting between them. Germline V gives CDR1 LGHDT, CDR2 YNNKEL (reference sequence). The sequencing input was peripheral blood. The clonotype comes from a woman aged 60-75 years with COVID-19, enrolled during active disease. This chain links TRBV3-1 (or the pseudogene TRBV3-2) with TRBJ2-2; D possibly corresponds to TRBD2 (6 bases). The CDR3 region is CASSPGGTGELFF. CDR3 DNA: TGTGCCAGCAGCCCCGGGGGTACCGGGGAGCTGTTTTTT.